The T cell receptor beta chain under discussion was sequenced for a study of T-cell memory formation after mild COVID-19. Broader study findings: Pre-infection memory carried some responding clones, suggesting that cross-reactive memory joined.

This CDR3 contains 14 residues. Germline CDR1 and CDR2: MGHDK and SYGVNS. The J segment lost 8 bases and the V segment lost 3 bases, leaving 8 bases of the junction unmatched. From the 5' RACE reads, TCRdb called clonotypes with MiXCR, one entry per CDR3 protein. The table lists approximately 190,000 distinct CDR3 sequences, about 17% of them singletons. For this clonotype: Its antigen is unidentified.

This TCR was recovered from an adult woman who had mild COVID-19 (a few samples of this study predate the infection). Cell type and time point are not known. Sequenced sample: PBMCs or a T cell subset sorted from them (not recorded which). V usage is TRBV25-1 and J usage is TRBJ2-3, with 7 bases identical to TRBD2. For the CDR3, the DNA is TGTGCCAGCAGTGAGGGCGGGGGAAAAGTTACGCAGTATTTT. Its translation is CASSEGGGKVTQYF.